A selection of T cell receptor beta chains follows, all from one sample in a study of OX40 agonist ivuxolimab in advanced cancers. The data were produced by immunoSEQ multiplex PCR, yet TCRdb's version contains in-frame clones alone and is incomplete. The repertoire has some 64,000 clones, approximately 77% of them found once; the top ten carry less than 0.6%. Here the sequenced sample was CD4+ or CD8+ T cells sorted from blood, taken in a trial of the OX40 agonist ivuxolimab. Receptor source: an adult with an advanced solid tumor such as melanoma, head and neck, liver or kidney cancer. The CDR3 runs from the conserved cysteine through the conserved F or W. The D gene is left open where the match is weak. Clone size is stated in some rows and not others, as once, few, many or a class when expanded.

j_call clone_size d_call v_call cdr3_aa cdr3_nt
TRBJ2-5 . . TRBV5-4 CASSLDAEETQYF TGTGCCAGCAGCTTGGACGCGGAGGAGACCCAGTACTTC
TRBJ1-1 . . TRBV11-2 CASSLESLGGTEAFF TGTGCCAGCAGCTTAGAGTCGCTCGGTGGCACTGAAGCTTTCTTT
TRBJ2-1 few TRBD2 TRBV5-4 CASSSLAGGGDEQFF TGTGCCAGCAGCTCCTTAGCGGGAGGCGGGGATGAGCAGTTCTTC
TRBJ1-2 . . TRBV10-3 CAISEVTFANYGYTF TGTGCCATCAGTGAGGTAACCTTCGCTAACTATGGCTACACCTTC
TRBJ1-1 . . TRBV18 CASSPGRGNTEAFF TGTGCCAGCTCACCAGGGCGGGGGAACACTGAAGCTTTCTTT
TRBJ2-5 . . TRBV7-9 CASSLGTGARETQYF TGTGCCAGCAGCTTAGGTACGGGGGCGCGCGAGACCCAGTACTTC
TRBJ2-1 few TRBD2 TRBV5-4 CASRAGREQFF TGTGCCAGCAGAGCGGGACGCGAGCAGTTCTTC
TRBJ1-5 . TRBD1 TRBV5-1 CASSLRGQQPQHF TGCGCCAGCAGCTTGAGGGGACAGCAGCCCCAGCATTTT
TRBJ2-2 . TRBD2 TRBV2 CASSGGVRLAGTTGELFF TGTGCCAGCAGTGGTGGGGTCCGGCTAGCGGGGACTACCGGGGAGCTGTTTTTT
TRBJ2-3 . . TRBV30 CAWASSAPGDTQYF TGTGCCTGGGCTTCTAGCGCCCCGGGGGATACGCAGTATTTT
TRBJ1-1 . . TRBV7-2 CASSPELNTEAFF TGTGCCAGCAGCCCGGAACTGAACACTGAAGCTTTCTTT
TRBJ2-3 . . TRBV9 CASSVATGLTDTQYF TGTGCCAGCAGCGTAGCGACGGGGCTCACAGATACGCAGTATTTT
TRBJ1-3 . . TRBV30 CAWLAGRSGNTIYF TGTGCCTGGCTGGCAGGACGCTCTGGAAACACCATATATTTT
TRBJ1-1 . . TRBV27 CASSPSQGQTEAFF TGTGCCAGCAGTCCGTCACAGGGACAAACTGAAGCTTTCTTT
TRBJ1-2 . . TRBV4-3 CASSQVSNYGYTF TGCGCCAGCAGCCAAGTCTCTAACTATGGCTACACCTTC
TRBJ2-3 . TRBD2 TRBV6-4 CASSEKGIAGGSTDTQYF TGTGCCAGCAGTGAAAAAGGAATAGCGGGAGGGTCTACAGATACGCAGTATTTT
TRBJ1-1 once TRBD1 TRBV19 CASSTRQGGGTEAFF TGTGCCAGTAGTACTCGACAGGGCGGGGGCACTGAAGCTTTCTTT
TRBJ1-2 . . TRBV29-1 CSVERVKGYTF TGCAGCGTTGAAAGGGTTAAGGGCTACACCTTC
TRBJ2-3 . . TRBV7-2 CASSPLRGSDTQYF TGTGCCAGCAGCCCCCTCAGGGGTTCAGATACGCAGTATTTT
TRBJ2-2 few TRBD2 TRBV14 CASSPGLGTGELFF TGTGCCAGCAGTCCGGGACTAGGTACCGGGGAGCTGTTTTTT
TRBJ1-2 . . TRBV28 CASSPSVYGYTF TGTGCCAGCAGCCCCTCCGTCTATGGCTACACCTTC
TRBJ1-6 . TRBD1 TRBV28 CASSRDRDSPLHF TGTGCCAGCAGTCGCGACAGGGACTCACCCCTCCACTTT
TRBJ1-2 . . TRBV19 CASSMFGGVYGYTF TGTGCCAGTAGTATGTTCGGAGGGGTCTATGGCTACACCTTC
TRBJ2-7 . . TRBV5-8 CASSWSGNSYEQYF TGTGCCAGCAGCTGGAGCGGCAACTCCTACGAGCAGTACTTC
TRBJ2-7 . TRBD2 TRBV10-3 CAISELTSGGLSEQYF TGTGCCATCAGTGAGCTGACTAGCGGGGGGCTTTCCGAGCAGTACTTC
TRBJ1-1 . . TRBV7-2 CASSLDWGVGEAFF TGTGCCAGCAGCTTAGATTGGGGGGTTGGTGAAGCTTTCTTT
TRBJ1-1 . . TRBV14 CASSQETVKNTEAFF TGTGCCAGCAGCCAAGAAACAGTGAAGAACACTGAAGCTTTCTTT
TRBJ1-1 . TRBD1 TRBV4-1 CASSQERRQGNTEAFF TGCGCCAGCAGCCAAGAACGGCGACAGGGGAACACTGAAGCTTTCTTT
TRBJ1-2 . TRBD1 TRBV27 CASSSPSTGSYGYTF TGTGCCAGCAGTTCCCCCTCGACAGGGAGCTATGGCTACACCTTC
TRBJ1-1 . TRBD1 TRBV18 CASSPDRGLIEGNTEAFF TGTGCCAGCTCACCGGACAGGGGGCTAATCGAGGGGAACACTGAAGCTTTCTTT
TRBJ2-3 few . TRBV7-2 CASSATRVADTQYF TGTGCCAGCAGCGCTACCAGGGTCGCAGATACGCAGTATTTT
TRBJ2-5 few . TRBV5-6 CASSLRLLGGETQYF TGTGCCAGCAGCTTGAGACTTTTGGGAGGAGAGACCCAGTACTTC
TRBJ1-5 . . TRBV21-1 CASSKDPPLPSFGAQHF TGTGCCAGCAGCAAAGATCCGCCTTTACCCTCTTTCGGGGCCCAGCATTTT
TRBJ2-1 . . TRBV7-2 CASSFAGTEAHEQFF TGTGCCAGCAGCTTTGCGGGGACAGAAGCACATGAGCAGTTCTTC
TRBJ2-3 . . TRBV4-1 CASSRGERTDTQYF TGCGCCAGCAGTAGGGGCGAGAGGACAGATACGCAGTATTTT
TRBJ2-7 . . TRBV19 CASSIQDRDYEQYF TGTGCCAGTAGTATTCAGGACAGAGACTACGAGCAGTACTTC
TRBJ2-7 few TRBD2 TRBV5-1 CASSLRLAGFSYEQYF TGCGCCAGCAGCTTGCGGCTAGCGGGATTCTCCTACGAGCAGTACTTC
TRBJ2-1 . TRBD2 TRBV7-2 CASSQSAGLASYNEQFF TGTGCCAGCAGCCAATCTGCGGGACTAGCGTCATACAATGAGCAGTTCTTC